This T cell receptor beta chain was sequenced during a study of shared clonotypes between healthy human individuals. Whole-study context: Sampling drew on donors who were two women and a few men aged 18 to 49.

In regard to this clone: Other nucleotide sequences from this sample produce the same CDR3.

Germline loops: CDR1 KGHSH, CDR2 LQKENI. This CDR3 has 13 residues. V was pared by 3 bases and J by 2 bases, with 7 bases between. Libraries were prepared by immunoSEQ multiplex PCR; TCRdb keeps only in-frame clonotypes and omits some of them. The table lists about half a million clones, 79% of them singletons, with approximately 13% in the top ten. This receptor was identified in a woman between 40 and 55 years old in good health. Some clones in this sample may be carry-over from other donors' samples. Sequencing was carried out using PBMCs. The chain couples TRBV18 to TRBJ1-1; D is unresolved. In nucleotides, the CDR3 is TGTGCCAGCTCACCCCTCGGAAACACTGAAGCTTTCTTT. Translated: CASSPLGNTEAFF.